This entry describes one T cell receptor beta chain. The data were taken from a study of blood T cell repertoires in COVID-19. Study information: The analysed material was cDNA or gDNA that came from T cells, B-cell-depleted T cells, or PBMCs.

Authors' analysis steps: Quantification of nucleated cells was approximated via reference gene primer amplification. Here immunoSEQ multiplex PCR was the method, and the copy in TCRdb shows in-frame clones only, minus some. V and J calls and clone size are given by that table; D and trimming were obtained from the DNA. The table has more than 95,000 clones, around nine tenths seen once. This clonotype was obtained from a man aged 60-69 years with acute or convalescent COVID-19. The sample consisted of peripheral blood.

In nucleotides, the CDR3 is TGTGCCAGCAGCCAAGATAATCGGGGCTACACCTTC. Protein product: CASSQDNRGYTF. This chain links TRBV3-1 (or the pseudogene TRBV3-2) with TRBJ1-2, with unresolved D. CDR3 length equals 12 residues. V was pared by 0 bases and J by 8 bases, with 7 bases between. CDR1 and CDR2 (germline): LGHDT, YNNKEL (reference sequence).